Below, 32 T cell receptor beta chains from the same sample are listed, as sequenced in a study of shared clonotypes between healthy human individuals. The data were produced by immunoSEQ multiplex PCR, yet TCRdb's version contains in-frame clones alone and is incomplete. The data show 2 million to 2.5 million clones, approximately 94% seen once. The sequencing input was naive CD4+ T cells sorted from blood. Described subset: CD45RA+ positively selected. These TCRs come from a man younger than 35 in good health.

The rearrangement joins TRBV7-9 to TRBJ2-5; D call uncertain. V gave up 1 base and J gave up 1 base, with 13 bases separating them. Germline CDR1 reads SEHNR; CDR2 reads FQNEAQ (reference sequence). This CDR3 is built from 16 residues. The CDR3 bases are TGTGCCAGCAGCTTAGAAGGTTCACAGATCCAAGAGACCCAGTACTTC. It encodes CASSLEGSQIQETQYF. The whole variable domain, remainder taken from reference TRBV7-9 and TRBJ2-5, is DTGVSQNPRHKITKRGQNVTFRCDPISEHNRLYWYRQTLGQGPEFLTYFQNEAQLEKSRLLSDRFSAERPKGSFSTLEIQRTEQGDSAMYLCASSLEGSQIQETQYFGPGTRLLVL.

The J gene is TRBJ2-5, the V gene TRBV6-6, with D hard to call. With 0 bases removed from V and 4 bases from J, the gap between germline ends came to 9 bases. The CDR3 is 14 amino acids. Germline lookup yields CDR1 MNHNY and CDR2 SVGAGI (reference sequence). The CDR3 DNA is TGTGCCAGCAGTTACTCCGTACTCGGAGAGACCCAGTACTTC. This encodes CASSYSVLGETQYF.

This clone has only a few counts. V gene TRBV7-9 combines with J gene TRBJ1-6; D not resolved. The V gene's germline CDR1 is SEHNR and CDR2 FQNEAQ (reference sequence). The V end lost 5 bases, the J end lost 6 bases, and 20 bases lay between the germline ends. The CDR3 runs to 17 residues. The CDR3 DNA follows: TGTGCCAGCAGCCCCTCGGGATCAGCGGGGATTAATTCACCCCTCCACTTT. Its translation is CASSPSGSAGINSPLHF.

The chain joins TRBV5-4 to TRBJ2-6, with 8 positions matching TRBD1. J gave up 0 bases and V 4 bases, and 3 bases lay outside the gene matches. CDR1 and CDR2 from the germline V gene are SGHNT and YYREEE (reference sequence). This CDR3 has 16 residues. The CDR3 DNA reads as TGTGCCAGCAGCGGACAGGGCGGCTCTGGGGCCAACGTCCTGACTTTC. This sequence encodes CASSGQGGSGANVLTF.

J is TRBJ1-5 and V is TRBV19, with D maybe TRBD1 (6 bases). The germline V and J ends were trimmed by 6 bases and 10 bases, with 16 bases remaining between them. Per the germline V gene, CDR1 is LNHDA and CDR2 is SQIVND (reference sequence). CDR3 size: 13 residues. CDR3 sequence (DNA): TGTGCCAGTAGCAACCAGGGGATGGCACCCCAGCATTTT. Protein product: CASSNQGMAPQHF.

The rearrangement links TRBV7-2 to TRBJ2-3; TRBD1 aligns across 12 bases. J lost 0 bases, V lost 5 bases, and 3 bases had no gene match. This CDR3 contains 16 residues. Germline CDR1 is SGHTA and CDR2 is FQGNSA. DNA for the CDR3: TGTGCCAGCAGCCTGGGACAGGGGGCTAGCACAGATACGCAGTATTTT. Translated: CASSLGQGASTDTQYF.

This chain joins TRBV7-9 and TRBJ2-7, with 8 bases fitting TRBD1. CDR3 size: 14 residues. The germline CDR1 and CDR2 sequences are SEHNR and FQNEAQ (reference sequence). Trimming cost V 1 base and J 6 bases; bases outside gene matches: 5. The CDR3 protein is CASSLEGQGREQYF. The CDR3 DNA reads as TGTGCCAGCAGCTTAGAAGGACAGGGACGCGAGCAGTACTTC. The variable domain in full, with the rest retrieved from reference TRBV7-9 and TRBJ2-7, is DTGVSQNPRHKITKRGQNVTFRCDPISEHNRLYWYRQTLGQGPEFLTYFQNEAQLEKSRLLSDRFSAERPKGSFSTLEIQRTEQGDSAMYLCASSLEGQGREQYFGPGTRLTVT.

With regard to this clone: Other DNA sequences within the sample encode an identical CDR3. The chain uses TRBV10-1 and TRBJ2-1; the D call may be TRBD1 or TRBD2 (5 bases each). Trimming removed 6 bases at V and 0 bases at J, with 9 bases between. From germline, CDR1 is WNHNN and CDR2 SYGVQD (reference sequence). CDR3 length: 14 amino acids. The CDR3 region is CASSEGSSYNEQFF. The CDR3 DNA follows: TGCGCCAGCAGCGAGGGGAGCTCCTACAATGAGCAGTTCTTC.

The V and J genes are TRBV7-2 and TRBJ2-1; maybe TRBD2 (6 bases). The germline gives CDR1 SGHTA, CDR2 FQGNSA. This CDR3 is built from 15 residues. Trimming left V 2 bases short and J 4 bases short, with 12 bases between. The CDR3 here is CASSLIGGGYNEQFF. The CDR3 DNA sequence: TGTGCCAGCAGCTTAATAGGTGGGGGGTACAATGAGCAGTTCTTC.

The chain couples TRBV6-1 to TRBJ1-2; 8 bases map to TRBD1. J gave up 4 bases and V 5 bases, and 6 bases lay outside the gene matches. The germline V gene encodes CDR1 MNHNS and CDR2 SASEGT. The CDR3 consists of 14 residues. The CDR3 sequence: CASSSGDRSYGYTF. The CDR3, as DNA: TGTGCCAGCAGTTCAGGGGACAGGAGCTATGGCTACACCTTC.

About this clone: Additional DNA sequences in this sample encode the identical CDR3. This chain links TRBV5-1 with TRBJ2-7, with 10 nucleotides matching TRBD2. CDR1 and CDR2 (germline): SGHRS, YFSETQ. There are 15 residues in the CDR3. V lost 0 bases to trimming and J lost 4 bases; unmatched junction nucleotides: 4. CDR3 loop: CASSLGTSGIYEQYF. The CDR3 nucleotides read TGCGCCAGCAGCTTGGGCACTAGCGGGATATACGAGCAGTACTTC.

The chain links TRBV28 to TRBJ2-1, with 9 nucleotides matching TRBD1. Trimming at V came to 3 bases and at J to 9 bases, leaving 6 bases not matched to a gene. CDR1 and CDR2 from the germline V gene are MDHEN and SYDVKM. The CDR3 length is 14 residues. The chain's CDR3 is CASSFRTGVREQFF. The CDR3 DNA reads TGTGCCAGCAGTTTCAGGACAGGGGTTCGTGAGCAGTTCTTC.

The chain recombines TRBV13 with TRBJ2-1, with 9 bases identical to TRBD1. The length of the CDR3 is 14 residues. V lost 6 bases to trimming and J lost 9 bases; unmatched junction nucleotides: 9. Germline CDR1 PRHDT, CDR2 FYEKMQ (reference sequence). The chain's CDR3 is CASRFRDRVGEQFF. In DNA form, the CDR3 reads TGTGCCAGCAGATTCCGGGACAGGGTAGGTGAGCAGTTCTTC.

To note about this clone: Other DNA sequences in the sample encode the same CDR3. This chain joins TRBV5-1 and TRBJ2-2; no clear D gene. Germline values: CDR1 SGHRS, CDR2 YFSETQ. The V end lost 0 bases, the J end lost 4 bases, and 10 bases lay between the germline ends. This CDR3 is 15 amino acids long. In DNA, the CDR3 is TGCGCCAGCAGCTTGGCAGTGTCTGGCACCGGGGAGCTGTTTTTT. Translating it yields CASSLAVSGTGELFF.

Turning to this clone: A junction end diverges from the germline sequence, so it may reflect a read error. V and J are TRBV7-7 and TRBJ2-2, with D possibly being TRBD2 (6 bases). This CDR3 is built from 15 residues. Germline V lookup: CDR1 SSHAT, CDR2 FNYEAQ (reference sequence). Written as DNA, the CDR3 is TGTGCTAGCAGCTCCGGACTACCCGACACCGGGGAGCTGTTTTTT. It encodes CASSSGLPDTGELFF.

The chain is built from TRBV6-5 and TRBJ1-2, with D uncertain. V shed 6 bases and J shed 7 bases, with 18 bases lying between them. CDR3 length: 14 residues. Germline V lookup: CDR1 MNHEY, CDR2 SVGAGI. The CDR3 sequence: CASSRGQRYGGYTF. CDR3 DNA sequence: TGTGCCAGCAGCCGCGGGCAGCGGTACGGTGGCTACACCTTC.

Of note for this clone: The same CDR3 also results from other DNA sequences found in this sample. This chain links TRBV5-1 with TRBJ2-2; the D is unclear. V was shortened by 1 base and J by 4 bases, with 5 bases between the two germline ends. This CDR3 region has 13 residues. Germline-derived CDR1 and CDR2 are SGHRS and YFSETQ. The DNA for the CDR3 is TGCGCCAGCAGCTTGACCGGCACCGGGGAGCTGTTTTTT. Translation gives CASSLTGTGELFF.

CDR3 nucleotides: TGTGCTAGTGGTTCCCACGTCACAGTCACAACTGGCGAGCAGTACTTC. Amino acid sequence: CASGSHVTVTTGEQYF. The V gene is TRBV12-5, the J gene TRBJ2-7; D unclear. The CDR3 totals 16 residues. The ends were cut back, 4 bases at V and 6 bases at J, with 22 bases in the middle. Looked up from germline, CDR1 is LGHNT and CDR2 is FRNRAP.

The rearrangement joins TRBV9 to TRBJ1-3; D remains unclear. CDR1 and CDR2 from the germline V gene are SGDLS and YYNGEE. Trimming took off 0 bases at V and 2 bases at J, with 6 bases between the two ends. The CDR3 has 14 residues. The CDR3 region is CASSVAATGNTIYF. The CDR3 nucleotides are TGTGCCAGCAGCGTAGCGGCCACTGGAAACACCATATATTTT.

The V gene is TRBV9, the J gene TRBJ2-3, with 12 bases aligning to TRBD2. The V segment lost 4 bases and the J segment 5 bases; nucleotides outside the gene matches: 8. There are 16 residues in the CDR3. The germline V gene has CDR1 SGDLS and CDR2 YYNGEE. The DNA for the CDR3 is TGTGCCAGCAGCCTCCGGGGGGGACTAGCGGGAGATACGCAGTATTTT. Amino acids: CASSLRGGLAGDTQYF. Filled out from reference TRBV9 and TRBJ2-3, the complete variable domain reads DSGVTQTPKHLITATGQRVTLRCSPRSGDLSVYWYQQSLDQGLQFLIQYYNGEERAKGNILERFSAQQFPDLHSELNLSSLELGDSALYFCASSLRGGLAGDTQYFGPGTRLTVL.

A note on this clone: Different DNA sequences within this sample yield the same CDR3. This chain uses TRBV18 with TRBJ2-3; 8 bases agree with TRBD1. The CDR3 contains 15 residues. With 2 bases clipped from V and 0 bases from J, the junction kept 1 base outside the gene matches. Germline V lookup: CDR1 KGHSH, CDR2 LQKENI. DNA for the CDR3: TGTGCCAGCTCACCAACAGGGGGGAGCACAGATACGCAGTATTTT. It codes for CASSPTGGSTDTQYF.

The chain uses TRBV19 and TRBJ2-1, with 8 bases matching TRBD1. V lost 8 bases to trimming and J lost 3 bases; unmatched junction nucleotides: 9. The CDR3 covers 15 residues. The germline CDR1 and CDR2 sequences are LNHDA and SQIVND (reference sequence). CDR3 sequence reads: CASGTGISGYNEQFF. The CDR3 DNA reads TGTGCCAGTGGGACAGGTATATCAGGCTACAATGAGCAGTTCTTC.

The CDR3 sequence: CASSQVRKVGGSGHEQFF. The CDR3 nucleotides are TGCGCCAGCAGCCAAGTACGCAAGGTCGGCGGGTCGGGGCATGAGCAGTTCTTC. The J gene is TRBJ2-1, the V gene TRBV4-1; D tentatively reads TRBD1 or TRBD2 (5 bases each). V shed 1 base and J shed 8 bases, with 24 bases lying between them. CDR3 size: 18 residues. Germline CDR1 and CDR2: MGHRA and YSYEKL.

The V call is TRBV29-1, the J call TRBJ2-7, with 11 bases lining up with TRBD2. The CDR3 contains 15 residues. Germline trimming cut 6 bases from V and 5 bases from J; bases unmatched to any gene: 12. Germline loops: CDR1 SQVTM, CDR2 ANQGSEA. The CDR3 protein is CSVVDRSGGAHEQYF. CDR3 coding DNA: TGCAGCGTGGTTGATCGTAGCGGGGGGGCCCACGAGCAGTACTTC.

V is TRBV6-5 and J is TRBJ2-1, with a possible D match to TRBD1 (5 bases). The V end was cut by 4 bases, the J end by 7 bases, with 11 bases between. The CDR3 runs to 13 residues. CDR1 is MNHEY and CDR2 is SVGAGI in the germline V gene. CDR3 protein: CASSFQGWNEQFF. The CDR3 nucleotides are TGTGCCAGCAGTTTTCAGGGTTGGAATGAGCAGTTCTTC.

The DNA for the CDR3 is TGTGCCAGCTCACCAAGTCTAGCGGGAGAAGGGGAGACCCAGTACTTC. This sequence encodes CASSPSLAGEGETQYF. The V and J genes are TRBV18 and TRBJ2-5; 10 bases are a match to TRBD2. V shed 2 bases and J 5 bases; nucleotides not matched to a gene: 8. The germline gives CDR1 KGHSH, CDR2 LQKENI. This CDR3 is built from 16 residues.

The V call is TRBV6-1, the J call TRBJ1-1, with 7 bases lining up with TRBD1. The CDR3 runs 13 residues. From germline, CDR1 is MNHNS and CDR2 SASEGT. J gave up 7 bases and V 4 bases, and 6 bases lay outside the gene matches. The CDR3 here is CASSARDRGEAFF. The CDR3 nucleotides are TGTGCCAGCAGTGCCCGGGACAGAGGTGAAGCTTTCTTT.

This clone was seen a few times. V gene TRBV5-6 combines with J gene TRBJ1-5; TRBD1 matches 12 bases. The CDR3 totals 15 residues. Germline V lookup: CDR1 SGHDT, CDR2 YYEEEE. The V segment lost 3 bases and the J segment 6 bases; nucleotides outside the gene matches: 4. The CDR3: CASSWGQGATQPQHF. The CDR3 DNA reads TGTGCCAGCAGCTGGGGACAGGGGGCTACTCAGCCCCAGCATTTT. Looking up the rest from reference TRBV5-6 and TRBJ1-5 gives the full variable domain: DAGVTQSPTHLIKTRGQQVTLRCSPKSGHDTVSWYQQALGQGPQFIFQYYEEEERQRGNFPDRFSGHQFPNYSSELNVNALLLGDSALYLCASSWGQGATQPQHFGDGTRLSIL.

In this sample, this clone turned up a few times. The chain carries TRBV5-6 and TRBJ1-1; no clear D. The CDR3 loop spans 12 amino acids. The V gene lost 0 bases and the J gene lost 11 bases, with 11 bases spanning the gap. Germline V gene lookup returns CDR1 SGHDT and CDR2 YYEEEE. The CDR3 nucleotides read TGTGCCAGCAGCTTGGCCGAAGGGCGTGCTTTCTTT. This sequence encodes CASSLAEGRAFF.

The CDR3 sequence is CASSFSQGRETQYF. In DNA, the CDR3 is TGTGCCAGCAGCTTCTCACAGGGGCGGGAGACCCAGTACTTC. The chain recombines TRBV7-2 with TRBJ2-5, with 7 positions matching TRBD1. The CDR3 contains 14 residues. V lost 3 bases and J lost 5; bases outside the gene matches: 6. In germline, CDR1 is SGHTA, CDR2 FQGNSA.

The chain couples TRBV6-6 to TRBJ2-7; no clear D gene. Per germline, CDR1 MNHNY and CDR2 SVGAGI (reference sequence). Trimming cost V 6 bases and J 3 bases, with 6 bases left between them. CDR3 length equals 11 residues. CDR3 residues: CASSQSYEQYF. The CDR3 nucleotides read TGTGCCAGCAGCCAAAGCTACGAGCAGTACTTC.

This clone appeared once. The chain combines TRBV30 with TRBJ2-3, with D unresolved. Between the trimmed V and J ends, which lost 2 bases and 4 bases, there was a span of 16 bases. CDR1 is GTSNPN, CDR2 SVGIG, per germline (reference sequence). This CDR3 has 15 residues. Here the CDR3 reads CAWSPGPLLADTQYF. In DNA form, the CDR3 reads TGTGCCTGGAGTCCCGGTCCATTGCTTGCAGATACGCAGTATTTT. Supplemented by reference TRBV30 and TRBJ2-3, the full variable domain reads SQTIHQWPATLVQPVGSPLSLECTVEGTSNPNLYWYRQAAGRGLQLLFYSVGIGQISSEVPQNLSASRPQDRQFILSSKKLLLSDSGFYLCAWSPGPLLADTQYFGPGTRLTVL.